A single sample gave rise to the 18 T cell receptor beta chains below, sequenced in a study of blood T cell repertoires in COVID-19 (dated by TCRdb to 2018 to 2021). The library came from the immunoSEQ multiplex PCR assay. TCRdb holds this immuneACCESS table with in-frame rearrangements only. Some clones are missing; in checked studies, unresolved V genes explain under half, and the rest has no known cause. The sample includes 200,000 to 250,000 clones, with less than 90% observed a single time. 2.2% of the sample belongs to the ten largest clones. The sequenced sample was peripheral blood. Receptors originate from a woman aged 45-65 years with acute or convalescent COVID-19.

This clone was recorded once. The chain recombines TRBV10-3 with TRBJ2-7; 9 nucleotides align to TRBD2. Germline loops: CDR1 ENHRY, CDR2 SYGVKD. V shed 6 bases and J 6 bases; nucleotides not matched to a gene: 9. The CDR3 is made up of 14 amino acids. The CDR3 nucleotides read TGTGCCATCAGCCTGTTAGCGGGAGAGGGCGAGCAGTACTTC. This translates into CAISLLAGEGEQYF.

This sequence joins TRBV6-5 and TRBJ1-1, with 7 bases that match TRBD1. The length of the CDR3 is 16 residues. Per the germline V gene, CDR1 is MNHEY and CDR2 is SVGAGI. The V gene end was trimmed by 2 bases and the J gene end by 0 bases; junction bases not matched to a gene: 6. The CDR3 loop reads CASSYEGQFMNTEAFF. In DNA, the CDR3 is TGTGCCAGCAGTTACGAGGGACAGTTCATGAACACTGAAGCTTTCTTT.

The chain is built from TRBV6-5 and TRBJ1-1; 7 positions agree with TRBD1. This CDR3 region has 14 residues. Germline CDR1 MNHEY, CDR2 SVGAGI. The ends lost 7 bases at V and 6 bases at J; junction bases unmatched: 11. CDR3 loop: CASIDRVAHPEAFF. The CDR3 DNA reads as TGTGCCAGCATCGACAGGGTAGCGCACCCTGAAGCTTTCTTT.

The chain uses TRBV7-8 and TRBJ1-5, with D hard to call. This CDR3 comprises 15 residues. Germline assignment: CDR1 SGHVS and CDR2 FQNEAQ. The V end was cut by 2 bases, the J end by 1 base, with 9 bases between. The CDR3 loop reads CASSLSSQSNQPQHF. CDR3 nucleotides: TGTGCCAGCAGCTTATCGTCACAGAGCAATCAGCCCCAGCATTTT.

The chain's CDR3 is CASSRTSYEQYF. Here the CDR3 DNA reads TGTGCCAGCAGCCGTACGAGCTACGAGCAGTACTTC. This sequence joins TRBV12-3 or TRBV12-4 and TRBJ2-7; D gene uncertain. This CDR3 has 12 residues. V dropped 6 bases and J dropped 3 bases, with 9 bases sitting between them.

This clone was seen only once. This chain joins TRBV2 and TRBJ2-1; 8 nucleotides align to TRBD2. Trimming at V came to 7 bases and at J to 4 bases, leaving 3 bases not matched to a gene. CDR1 is SNHLY and CDR2 is FYNNEI in the germline V gene. The CDR3 spans 13 residues. CDR3 loop: CASNSGKYNEQFF. The CDR3 DNA is TGTGCCAGCAATAGCGGGAAATACAATGAGCAGTTCTTC. The full variable domain, rest sourced from reference TRBV2 and TRBJ2-1, is EPEVTQTPSHQVTQMGQEVILRCVPISNHLYFYWYRQILGQKVEFLVSFYNNEISEKSEIFDDQFSVERPDGSNFTLKIRSTKLEDSAMYFCASNSGKYNEQFFGPGTRLTVL.

The chain carries TRBV5-5 and TRBJ1-2, with TRBD1 as a possible D gene (6 bases). The CDR3 extends over 13 amino acids. Germline V gene lookup returns CDR1 SGHKS and CDR2 YYEKEE (reference sequence). Trimming cost V 0 bases and J 8 bases, with 11 bases left between them. The CDR3 here is CASSLAAGEGYTF. Written as DNA, the CDR3 is TGTGCCAGCAGCTTGGCCGCAGGGGAGGGCTACACCTTC.

This clone was detected only once. This chain connects TRBV4-1 to TRBJ2-1; tentatively, D is TRBD2 (5 bases). V was shortened by 3 bases and J by 6 bases, with 12 bases between the two germline ends. Germline V gives CDR1 MGHRA, CDR2 YSYEKL. The CDR3 sequence is 14 residues long. CDR3 sequence (DNA): TGCGCCAGCAGCCAGGAGGCCCGCGGCAATGAGCAGTTCTTC. It codes for CASSQEARGNEQFF.

The gene calls are TRBV4-1 and TRBJ1-2; the D is unclear. Trimming took 4 bases from V and 2 from J, leaving 11 bases between them. CDR1 is MGHRA, CDR2 YSYEKL, per germline. The length of the CDR3 is 14 residues. The CDR3 protein is CASSLSTENYGYTF. The CDR3 coding sequence is TGCGCCAGCAGCCTGTCCACTGAGAACTATGGCTACACCTTC.

The rearrangement links TRBV6-5 to TRBJ1-2, with D possibly matching TRBD1 (6 bases). Germline V gene data show CDR1 as MNHEY and CDR2 as SVGAGI. The V end lost 2 bases, the J end lost 0 bases, and 10 bases lay between the germline ends. The CDR3 is 15 amino acids. CDR3 loop: CASSYQTGPNYGYTF. The CDR3 region has the DNA TGTGCCAGCAGTTACCAGACAGGACCTAACTATGGCTACACCTTC.

DNA of the CDR3: TGTGCCACCAGTGATTCCCTTTTTTCCCAGCATTTT. This sequence encodes CATSDSLFSQHF. This rearrangement joins TRBV24-1 to TRBJ1-5; D not resolved. The V and J ends lost 2 bases and 11 bases respectively, with 9 bases between them. Germline CDR1 and CDR2: KGHDR and SFDVKD. This CDR3 is 12 amino acids long.

The chain has TRBV14 and TRBJ2-3; 8 positions agree with TRBD1. Germline CDR1 is SGHDN and CDR2 is FVKESK. CDR3 length: 16 amino acids. Unmatched junction bases numbered 6, after V lost 4 bases and J lost 0 bases. CDR3 in DNA: TGTGCCAGCAGCCGCCCAGGGGGCGTTAGCACAGATACGCAGTATTTT. Protein product: CASSRPGGVSTDTQYF.

This clone was counted between two and nine times. V is TRBV5-1 and J is TRBJ2-7, with a possible D match to TRBD1 (5 bases). The CDR3 totals 14 residues. The germline V gene has CDR1 SGHRS and CDR2 YFSETQ. V was shortened by 4 bases and J by 1 base, with 12 bases between the two germline ends. The CDR3 is CASSLDTSSYEQYF. The CDR3 DNA follows: TGCGCCAGCAGCCTGGACACCTCTTCCTACGAGCAGTACTTC.

The chain is built from TRBV7-2 and TRBJ2-1; 8 bases match TRBD2. Trimming at V came to 8 bases and at J to 5 bases, leaving 8 bases not matched to a gene. The CDR3 is 14 amino acids. Germline-derived CDR1 and CDR2 are SGHTA and FQGNSA. The CDR3 here is CASAQRETNNEQFF. CDR3 DNA sequence: TGTGCCAGCGCCCAGCGGGAGACTAACAATGAGCAGTTCTTC. Full variable domain (missing parts from reference TRBV7-2 and TRBJ2-1): GAGVSQSPSNKVTEKGKDVELRCDPISGHTALYWYRQSLGQGLEFLIYFQGNSAPDKSGLPSDRFSAERTGGSVSTLTIQRTQQEDSAVYLCASAQRETNNEQFFGPGTRLTVL.

The rearrangement joins TRBV10-3 to TRBJ1-1; 9 nucleotides agree with TRBD1. Trimming cost V 7 bases and J 5 bases; bases outside gene matches: 8. CDR1 is ENHRY, CDR2 SYGVKD, per germline. The CDR3 covers 14 residues. The CDR3 sequence is CAITEQGAGTEAFF. Written as DNA, the CDR3 is TGTGCCATCACCGAACAGGGGGCAGGGACTGAAGCTTTCTTT.

The J gene is TRBJ2-1, the V gene TRBV5-1, with a weak D call TRBD2 (6 bases). CDR1 and CDR2 (germline): SGHRS, YFSETQ. The germline V and J ends were trimmed by 4 bases and 4 bases, with 12 bases remaining between them. The CDR3 covers 14 residues. The CDR3 DNA sequence: TGCGCCAGCAGCCCCCCGGGGGATTACAATGAGCAGTTCTTC. This sequence encodes CASSPPGDYNEQFF.

J is TRBJ2-1 and V is TRBV19, with 7 bases identical to TRBD1. Per the germline V gene, CDR1 is LNHDA and CDR2 is SQIVND (reference sequence). There are 15 residues in the CDR3. The J segment lost 1 base and the V segment lost 4 bases, leaving 4 bases of the junction unmatched. The CDR3 coding sequence is TGTGCCAGTAGTAGAGACAGGGCTTCCTACAATGAGCAGTTCTTC. Protein sequence: CASSRDRASYNEQFF.

The rearrangement joins TRBV11-3 to TRBJ2-1, with 9 bases lining up with TRBD2. This CDR3 is 15 amino acids long. Germline V gene sequence: CDR1 SGHNT, CDR2 YENEEA. V shed 5 bases and J 1 base; nucleotides not matched to a gene: 3. The CDR3 spells CASSAGGSSYNEQFF. The DNA for the CDR3 is TGTGCCAGCAGCGCGGGGGGGTCATCCTACAATGAGCAGTTCTTC.